The next 9 T cell receptor beta chains were all read from a single sample in a study of blood T cell repertoires in COVID-19. Profiled with immunoSEQ multiplex PCR; TCRdb holds only in-frame clones, not every one. The sample lists approximately 290,000 clones, 75% to 90% occurring once. The specimen was peripheral blood. Receptor source: a woman aged 55-70 years with acute or convalescent COVID-19.

The chain couples TRBV30 to TRBJ1-1; 7 bases are a match to TRBD1. The V segment lost 3 bases and the J segment 1 base; nucleotides outside the gene matches: 2. The CDR3 extends over 13 amino acids. The germline gives CDR1 GTSNPN, CDR2 SVGIG (reference sequence). The CDR3 region is CAWRGQRNTEAFF. In nucleotides, the CDR3 is TGTGCCTGGAGGGGACAGCGGAACACTGAAGCTTTCTTT.

The chain has TRBV19 and TRBJ2-2; 11 bases agree with TRBD2. The V segment lost 5 bases and the J segment 2 bases; nucleotides outside the gene matches: 4. This CDR3 comprises 16 residues. In germline, CDR1 is LNHDA, CDR2 SQIVND (reference sequence). CDR3 region: CASSGTSGLNTGELFF. The CDR3 nucleotides read TGTGCCAGTAGTGGGACTAGCGGCCTAAACACCGGGGAGCTGTTTTTT.

The sample holds one count of this clone. The chain has TRBV3-1 (or the pseudogene TRBV3-2) and TRBJ2-7, with 7 bases lining up with TRBD2. V dropped 2 bases and J dropped 6; count of bases not matched to a gene: 10. The CDR3 extends over 15 amino acids. Germline loops: CDR1 LGHDT, CDR2 YNNKEL (reference sequence). The CDR3 DNA reads TGTGCCAGCAGCCAATGGGGAGGGGCACAAGGCGAGCAGTACTTC. It specifies CASSQWGGAQGEQYF.

V usage is TRBV3-1 (or the pseudogene TRBV3-2) and J usage is TRBJ2-7; 8 bases align to TRBD2. This CDR3 spans 14 amino acids. V gave up 4 bases and J gave up 6 bases; unmatched junction bases: 8. Germline assignment: CDR1 LGHDT and CDR2 YNNKEL (reference sequence). As DNA, the CDR3 is TGTGCCAGCAGCCGAGGCGGGGGGTCCCTCGAGCAGTACTTC. This encodes CASSRGGGSLEQYF.

The chain combines TRBV9 with TRBJ2-1, with 9 bases lining up with TRBD2. The germline V gene has CDR1 SGDLS and CDR2 YYNGEE. This CDR3 has 16 residues. V was clipped by 1 base and J by 7 bases; unmatched bases: 9. Here the CDR3 DNA reads TGTGCCAGCAGCGTATTTAGCGGGGGTGTGGGGAATGAGCAGTTCTTC. Protein product: CASSVFSGGVGNEQFF.

The chain links TRBV28 to TRBJ1-2; possible D gene TRBD1, 6 bases. Trimming pared 4 bases from V and 2 bases from J, leaving 8 bases between. CDR1 and CDR2 (germline): MDHEN, SYDVKM. CDR3 length equals 13 residues. The CDR3 bases are TGTGCCAGCAGTTACGGACAGAACTATGGCTACACCTTC. This gives the protein CASSYGQNYGYTF.

The chain uses TRBV19 and TRBJ1-6; no reliable D call. The V end lost 8 bases, the J end lost 0 bases, and 17 bases lay between the germline ends. CDR1 and CDR2 from the germline V gene are LNHDA and SQIVND (reference sequence). This CDR3 is built from 17 residues. The DNA for the CDR3 is TGTGCCAGTTACTCCTCATTAGGGAGCTCCTATAATTCACCCCTCCACTTT. Its protein product is CASYSSLGSSYNSPLHF.

V gene TRBV6-1 combines with J gene TRBJ1-5; TRBD1 matches 7 bases. Germline V gene lookup returns CDR1 MNHNS and CDR2 SASEGT. The CDR3 covers 14 residues. The V gene end was trimmed by 3 bases and the J gene end by 6 bases; junction bases not matched to a gene: 5. DNA for the CDR3: TGTGCCAGCAGTGATACGAACAGGGGTCAGCCCCAGCATTTT. Its translation is CASSDTNRGQPQHF.

This clone was found once. The CDR3 here is CATNRDRGSYEQYF. The CDR3 DNA reads as TGTGCCACCAACCGGGACAGGGGGTCTTACGAGCAGTACTTC. The genes are TRBV24-1 and TRBJ2-7; 11 bases agree with TRBD1. CDR3 size: 14 residues. V was pared by 8 bases and J by 4 bases, with 6 bases of the junction left unmatched. CDR1 and CDR2 (germline): KGHDR, SFDVKD.